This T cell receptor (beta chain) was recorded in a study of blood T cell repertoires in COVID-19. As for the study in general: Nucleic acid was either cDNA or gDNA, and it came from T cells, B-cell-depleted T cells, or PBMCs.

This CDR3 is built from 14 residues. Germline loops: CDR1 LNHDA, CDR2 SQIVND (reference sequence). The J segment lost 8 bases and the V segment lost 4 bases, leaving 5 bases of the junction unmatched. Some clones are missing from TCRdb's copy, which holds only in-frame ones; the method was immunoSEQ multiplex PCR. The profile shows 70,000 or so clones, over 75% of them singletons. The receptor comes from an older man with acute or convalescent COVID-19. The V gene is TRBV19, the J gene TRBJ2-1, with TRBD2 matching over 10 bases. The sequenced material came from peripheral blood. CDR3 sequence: CASSTAGGPDEQFF. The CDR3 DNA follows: TGTGCCAGTAGTACAGCGGGAGGGCCAGATGAGCAGTTCTTC.